Shown below are 19 T cell receptor beta chains from a single sample sequenced in a study of immune evolution from preneoplasia to lung adenocarcinoma (dated by TCRdb to about 2021). Libraries were made using the immunoSEQ multiplex PCR assay. TCRdb limited this immuneACCESS table to in-frame rearrangements with V and J called. A share of clones is missing; checked studies link under half to unresolved V genes, and the rest is unexplained. The sample profile shows about 10,000 clones; about 84% of them were found once. The ten most abundant clones make up 4.8% of the sample. Sequenced material: FFPE minimally invasive lung adenocarcinoma tissue. The cell subset or site label, as the study defines it: micro-invasive lung adenocarcinoma (MIA). The source of these receptors is a person between 70 and 80 years old with lung adenocarcinoma.

This clone was picked up a small number of times. Other DNA sequences from this sample encode an identical CDR3 as well. The V and J genes are TRBV18 and TRBJ2-2; D gene ambiguous. The length of the CDR3 is 12 residues. In germline, CDR1 is KGHSH, CDR2 LQKENI. V lost 3 bases, J lost 2 bases, and 1 base lay in between. This CDR3 is CASSPNTGELFF. DNA for the CDR3: TGTGCCAGCTCACCCAACACCGGGGAGCTGTTTTTT.

Comment on this clone: This same CDR3 is encoded by further DNA sequences in the sample. The V call is TRBV6-1, the J call TRBJ1-6; tentative D call: TRBD1 (5 bases). V lost 6 bases, J lost 2 bases, and 8 bases lay in between. Germline V gene data show CDR1 as MNHNS and CDR2 as SASEGT. CDR3 size: 14 residues. The CDR3 sequence: CASSSGPYNSPLHF. In DNA form, the CDR3 reads TGTGCCAGCAGCTCGGGACCCTATAATTCACCCCTCCACTTT.

This clone was counted between two and nine times. This chain connects TRBV30 to TRBJ1-2, with D uncertain. Germline CDR1 reads GTSNPN; CDR2 reads SVGIG (reference sequence). CDR3 size: 11 residues. V dropped 2 bases and J dropped 1 base, with 2 bases sitting between them. The CDR3 DNA follows: TGTGCCTGGAGTCTTAACTATGGCTACACCTTC. Translating it yields CAWSLNYGYTF.

The chain joins TRBV28 to TRBJ2-4; 7 nucleotides match TRBD1. The J segment lost 8 bases and the V segment lost 3 bases, leaving 4 bases of the junction unmatched. Germline-derived CDR1 and CDR2 are MDHEN and SYDVKM. The CDR3 is 13 amino acids. CDR3 DNA sequence: TGTGCCAGCAGTTTCTCAGGGGGTGACATTCAGTACTTC. This sequence encodes CASSFSGGDIQYF.

This clone was recorded a few times. This chain connects TRBV11-2 to TRBJ2-5, with a tentative D call TRBD2 (8 bases). Looked up from germline, CDR1 is SGHAT and CDR2 is FQNNGV. CDR3 size: 17 residues. Trimming removed 2 bases from V and 2 bases from J, with 18 bases in between. CDR3 protein: CASSLRGREVGQETQYF. CDR3 bases: TGTGCCAGCAGCTTAAGGGGGCGGGAGGTAGGACAAGAGACCCAGTACTTC.

V gene TRBV7-2 combines with J gene TRBJ1-2, with D hard to call. The germline V gene encodes CDR1 SGHTA and CDR2 FQGNSA. CDR3 size: 9 residues. V shed 5 bases and J shed 10 bases, with 5 bases lying between them. The CDR3, as DNA: TGTGCCAGCAGCCCTCTCTACACCTTC. As protein: CASSPLYTF.

V is TRBV12-5 and J is TRBJ2-1, with unresolved D. This CDR3 has 11 residues. Germline-derived CDR1 and CDR2 are LGHNT and FRNRAP. Between the trimmed V and J ends, which lost 6 bases and 8 bases, there was a span of 8 bases. The CDR3 bases are TGTGCTAGTGGCCGCCTCCATGAGCAGTTCTTC. It specifies CASGRLHEQFF.

This clone has just a few counts. The chain carries TRBV29-1 and TRBJ2-5, with 8 positions matching TRBD1. This CDR3 spans 14 amino acids. The germline gives CDR1 SQVTM, CDR2 ANQGSEA. The junction had 7 bases not matched to a gene; V was cut back by 6 bases and J by 1 base. CDR3 in amino acids: CSVRRGPGQETQYF. The CDR3 region has the DNA TGCAGCGTCCGCAGGGGGCCCGGCCAAGAGACCCAGTACTTC.

The V and J genes are TRBV5-5 and TRBJ2-1; maybe TRBD2 (6 bases). The CDR3 is 16 amino acids. Germline values: CDR1 SGHKS, CDR2 YYEKEE (reference sequence). Trimming left V 0 bases short and J 0 bases short, with 10 bases between. CDR3 sequence (DNA): TGTGCCAGCAGCTTGGCCGGGGGACTCTCCTACAATGAGCAGTTCTTC. Its protein product is CASSLAGGLSYNEQFF.

In its sample, this clone was seen once. The chain employs TRBV18 and TRBJ1-1; D is undetermined. V was cut by 4 bases and J by 2 bases, with 5 bases left in between. The germline V gene encodes CDR1 KGHSH and CDR2 LQKENI. This CDR3 has 12 residues. The CDR3 loop reads CASSQDNTEAFF. CDR3 nucleotide sequence: TGTGCCAGCTCACAAGATAACACTGAAGCTTTCTTT.

The chain has TRBV11-2 and TRBJ2-3, with D perhaps TRBD2 (6 bases). CDR1 and CDR2 from the germline V gene are SGHAT and FQNNGV. The germline V and J ends were trimmed by 1 base and 1 base, with 9 bases remaining between them. This CDR3 region has 15 residues. CDR3 residues: CASSLAERGTDTQYF. The CDR3 DNA is TGTGCCAGCAGCTTAGCCGAGCGGGGCACAGATACGCAGTATTTT.

A remark on this clone: One end of the junction is discordant with germline, which a read error may explain. V and J are TRBV6-5 and TRBJ2-7; D call uncertain. There are 14 residues in the CDR3. Per the germline V gene, CDR1 is MNHEY and CDR2 is SVGAGI. CDR3 loop: CANSYGKSSYEQYF. The CDR3 DNA sequence: TGTGCCAACAGTTACGGCAAGTCATCCTACGAGCAGTACTTC.

The chain combines TRBV28 with TRBJ1-5; D is possibly TRBD1 (6 bases). CDR3 length equals 13 residues. V was trimmed by 9 bases and J by 5 bases, leaving 14 bases between them. Germline CDR1 and CDR2: MDHEN and SYDVKM. CDR3 in amino acids: CASRSDSYQPQHF. In nucleotides, the CDR3 is TGTGCCAGTAGGTCGGACAGTTATCAGCCCCAGCATTTT.

The chain joins TRBV5-1 to TRBJ2-5, with D possibly TRBD1 on 6 matching bases. The V and J ends lost 4 bases and 5 bases respectively, with 12 bases between them. The CDR3 sequence is 13 residues long. Germline CDR1 is SGHRS and CDR2 is YFSETQ. The DNA of the CDR3 is TGCGCCAGCAGCCCCGGGACACTTGAGACCCAGTACTTC. Encoded protein: CASSPGTLETQYF.

The gene calls are TRBV27 and TRBJ1-1; TRBD1 is a possible D gene (5 bases). This CDR3 is 14 amino acids long. Deletions cut 6 bases from V and 0 bases from J, with 11 bases between. Germline-derived CDR1 and CDR2 are MNHEY and SMNVEV (reference sequence). The CDR3 nucleotides are TGTGCCAGCAGGGGGGGTCAGATGAACACTGAAGCTTTCTTT. This gives the protein CASRGGQMNTEAFF.

The chain combines TRBV6-1 with TRBJ2-7, with 13 bases identical to TRBD2. Germline-derived CDR1 and CDR2 are MNHNS and SASEGT. V lost 8 bases to trimming and J lost 8 bases; unmatched junction nucleotides: 12. The CDR3 extends over 15 amino acids. The CDR3 spells CASGQDWTSGGKQYF. In DNA form, the CDR3 reads TGTGCCAGCGGCCAAGACTGGACTAGCGGGGGAAAGCAGTACTTC.

This clone is a singleton in its sample. The J gene is TRBJ1-1, the V gene TRBV6-5; D uncertain. The CDR3 has 14 residues. The V and J ends lost 6 bases and 0 bases respectively, with 11 bases between them. Germline V gene lookup returns CDR1 MNHEY and CDR2 SVGAGI. The CDR3 sequence is CASSRRALNTEAFF. The DNA of the CDR3 is TGTGCCAGCAGCCGGAGAGCATTGAACACTGAAGCTTTCTTT.

J is TRBJ2-5 and V is TRBV7-9; D not certain. CDR3 length: 15 amino acids. CDR1 and CDR2 from the germline V gene are SEHNR and FQNEAQ (reference sequence). Trimming removed 6 bases from V and 0 bases from J, with 14 bases in between. CDR3 bases: TGTGCCAGCAGTCGCCCCGGGTGGGACCAAGAGACCCAGTACTTC. Translating gives CASSRPGWDQETQYF.

V gene TRBV7-2 combines with J gene TRBJ2-7; D call uncertain. The CDR3 has 14 amino acids. CDR1 is SGHTA, CDR2 FQGNSA, per germline. Trimming took 5 bases from V and 0 from J, leaving 11 bases between them. CDR3 protein: CASSRDKASYEQYF. DNA for the CDR3: TGTGCCAGCAGCCGCGACAAAGCCTCCTACGAGCAGTACTTC.